Shown below are 13 T cell receptor beta chains from a single sample sequenced in a study of blood T cell repertoires in COVID-19 (dated by TCRdb to the early 2020s). Preparation of the library involved the immunoSEQ multiplex PCR assay. What TCRdb holds here is the immuneACCESS table cut down to in-frame rearrangements. Part of the clones is not present; checked against another copy, under half of the missing clones reflect an unresolved V gene, and the others are unexplained. The sample table lists approximately 230,000 clones, under 90% of them with a count of one. About 14% of the sample is taken by the ten largest. The sequencing sample was made of PBMCs or T cells enriched from blood (not recorded which). These receptor sequences come from a man aged 18 to 29 who had recovered from COVID-19.

This clone has more than one count but fewer than ten. The chain has TRBV19 and TRBJ2-2, with 8 positions matching TRBD2. The CDR3 is 15 residues long. V was pared by 7 bases and J by 3 bases, with 7 bases of the junction left unmatched. Per the germline V gene, CDR1 is LNHDA and CDR2 is SQIVND (reference sequence). DNA of the CDR3: TGTGCCAGTAAAGTCCCGGGGGGGGACACCGGGGAGCTGTTTTTT. Translation: CASKVPGGDTGELFF.

The chain carries TRBV27 and TRBJ1-1, with 9 bases that match TRBD1. The germline V gene encodes CDR1 MNHEY and CDR2 SMNVEV (reference sequence). V shed 7 bases and J 6 bases; nucleotides not matched to a gene: 12. This CDR3 is built from 15 residues. The CDR3 loop is CASMDLGTGIAEAFF. The CDR3, as DNA: TGTGCCAGCATGGATCTTGGGACAGGGATAGCTGAAGCTTTCTTT.

The CDR3 region is CAWRSAGAGTEAFF. The DNA of the CDR3 is TGTGCCTGGAGATCGGCGGGGGCGGGCACTGAAGCTTTCTTT. The V gene is TRBV30, the J gene TRBJ1-1, with D maybe TRBD1 (6 bases). Germline assignment: CDR1 GTSNPN and CDR2 SVGIG (reference sequence). This CDR3 has 14 amino acids. The V and J ends lost 3 bases and 4 bases respectively, with 15 bases between them.

The genes are TRBV4-1 and TRBJ1-2, with 9 positions matching TRBD1. This CDR3 spans 16 amino acids. After removal of 2 bases from V and 2 bases from J, the junction contained 6 bases not matched to a gene. Germline CDR1 MGHRA, CDR2 YSYEKL. DNA of the CDR3: TGCGCCAGCAGCCAACCAGGACAGGGGAGAAACTATGGCTACACCTTC. The encoded protein is CASSQPGQGRNYGYTF.

This chain links TRBV6-5 with TRBJ1-1; D may be TRBD1 (5 bases). CDR1 is MNHEY, CDR2 SVGAGI, per germline. The CDR3 covers 12 residues. Trimming removed 6 bases at V and 4 bases at J, with 9 bases between. The CDR3 region has the DNA TGTGCCAGCAGGGGGGGATTCACTGAAGCTTTCTTT. Translation: CASRGGFTEAFF.

The chain uses TRBV18 and TRBJ2-1; 9 nucleotides agree with TRBD2. The CDR3 covers 16 residues. Germline loops: CDR1 KGHSH, CDR2 LQKENI. The V segment lost 0 bases and the J segment 0 bases; nucleotides outside the gene matches: 0. CDR3 in amino acids: CASSPPSGSSYNEQFF. The DNA for the CDR3 is TGTGCCAGCTCACCACCTAGCGGGAGCTCCTACAATGAGCAGTTCTTC.

This clone was observed a single time. As DNA, the CDR3 is TGTGCCAGCAGCGAAACAGGGTCCTACGAGCAGTACTTC. As protein: CASSETGSYEQYF. The chain uses TRBV7-6 and TRBJ2-7; tentatively, D is TRBD1 (6 bases). Germline assignment: CDR1 SGHVS and CDR2 FNYEAQ. This CDR3 is built from 13 residues. Trimming took off 5 bases at V and 1 base at J, with 9 bases between the two ends.

The chain recombines TRBV5-5 with TRBJ1-5; possible D gene TRBD1, 6 bases. Per the germline V gene, CDR1 is SGHKS and CDR2 is YYEKEE (reference sequence). V was cut by 5 bases and J by 0 bases, with 12 bases left in between. The CDR3 is made up of 15 amino acids. The CDR3 bases are TGTGCCAGCAGATCCGACAGGTATAGCAATCAGCCCCAGCATTTT. It translates to CASRSDRYSNQPQHF.

V gene TRBV10-3 combines with J gene TRBJ2-1; D is perhaps TRBD2 (10 bases). Germline V lookup: CDR1 ENHRY, CDR2 SYGVKD. V lost 10 bases and J lost 5, with 27 bases in between. The CDR3 loop spans 17 amino acids. The CDR3 here is CATEQGAMGLANNEQFF. CDR3 in DNA: TGTGCCACAGAACAGGGGGCTATGGGACTAGCGAACAATGAGCAGTTCTTC.

The V call is TRBV5-1, the J call TRBJ2-7; D is perhaps TRBD1 (6 bases). CDR1 and CDR2 (germline): SGHRS, YFSETQ. This CDR3 is built from 14 residues. Trimming left V 3 bases short and J 2 bases short, with 12 bases between. CDR3 protein: CASSYAGVPYEQYF. The CDR3 region has the DNA TGCGCCAGCAGCTATGCAGGGGTGCCCTACGAGCAGTACTTC.

This sequence joins TRBV29-1 and TRBJ2-1; D is unresolved. CDR1 is SQVTM and CDR2 is ANQGSEA in the germline V gene. V was shortened by 7 bases and J by 9 bases, with 10 bases between the two germline ends. This CDR3 region has 10 residues. In DNA, the CDR3 is TGCAGCGGCCTGACGGGTGAGCAGTTCTTC. Translation: CSGLTGEQFF.

The rearrangement joins TRBV14 to TRBJ2-4, with TRBD2 matching 7 bases. Germline assignment: CDR1 SGHDN and CDR2 FVKESK. The length of the CDR3 is 15 residues. The V gene end was trimmed by 3 bases and the J gene end by 6 bases; junction bases not matched to a gene: 8. Here the CDR3 DNA reads TGTGCCAGCAGCCATTTAAATTCGGGGGGAAACATTCAGTACTTC. Protein sequence: CASSHLNSGGNIQYF.

The J gene is TRBJ1-1, the V gene TRBV6-5, with D uncertain. The V gene's germline CDR1 is MNHEY and CDR2 SVGAGI. V lost 8 bases, J lost 2 bases, and 15 bases lay in between. This CDR3 region has 14 residues. This CDR3 reads CASRVTTRNTEAFF. The CDR3 nucleotides are TGTGCCAGCCGGGTAACCACGAGAAACACTGAAGCTTTCTTT.